A selection of T cell receptor beta chains follows, all from one sample in a study of beta chain features in type 1 diabetes. The data were produced by immunoSEQ multiplex PCR, yet TCRdb's version contains in-frame clones alone and is incomplete. This table has hundreds of thousands of clones, around a sixth appearing once. The sample was naive CD4+ T cells from blood. The receptor set was obtained from a man aged 18 to 30 in good health. Each CDR3 is given without its conserved first and last residue.

J: TRBJ1-1; V: TRBV14; CDR3: ASRGALNTEAF
J: TRBJ2-7; V: TRBV11-1; CDR3: ASSLVGGRHEQY
J: TRBJ1-2; V: TRBV9; CDR3: ASSVDRAGYT
J: TRBJ2-7; V: TRBV7-9; CDR3: ASSSWGGSVEQY
J: TRBJ2-1; V: TRBV4-1; CDR3: ASSQEGGRGYNEQF
J: TRBJ1-2; V: TRBV7-9; CDR3: ASSRSGSNYGYT
J: TRBJ1-2; V: TRBV29-1; CDR3: SVEGGFRDGYT
J: TRBJ1-2; V: TRBV4-1; CDR3: ASSQATGDGYT
J: TRBJ2-1; V: TRBV6-5; CDR3: ASSYGDGPNNEQF
J: TRBJ2-7; V: TRBV29-1; CDR3: SYQGQAYEQY
J: TRBJ1-5; V: TRBV5-1; CDR3: ASSLDGPYSNQPQH
J: TRBJ2-3; V: TRBV5-4; CDR3: ASSLARVLSTDTQY
J: TRBJ2-3; V: TRBV9; CDR3: ASSVGTRSDTQY
J: TRBJ1-2; V: TRBV19; CDR3: ASSTTGFGYT
J: TRBJ1-1; V: TRBV15; CDR3: ATSRAKNRDRELMNTEAF
J: TRBJ1-1; V: TRBV5-1; CDR3: ASSLGGQENTEAF
J: TRBJ2-7; V: TRBV5-1; CDR3: ASSLDSFDEQY
J: TRBJ2-7; V: TRBV4-1; CDR3: ASSQVARTPYEQY
J: TRBJ2-7; V: TRBV2; CDR3: ASRGQLGYYEQY
J: TRBJ2-3; V: TRBV28; CDR3: ASSLGVSGVTDTQY
J: TRBJ2-3; V: TRBV2; CDR3: ASRRRLTTDTQY
J: TRBJ2-7; V: TRBV7-8; CDR3: ASSPQGAYYEQY
J: TRBJ2-2; V: TRBV7-2; CDR3: ASSPGIANTGELF
J: TRBJ1-5; V: TRBV6-1; CDR3: ASSASGTHNQPQH
J: TRBJ2-1; V: TRBV7-2; CDR3: ASCTSGGVYNEQF
J: TRBJ1-2; V: TRBV11-2; CDR3: ASSPARGSTYGYT
J: TRBJ2-1; V: TRBV19; CDR3: ASSGGTGGLAGGRNEQF
J: TRBJ2-7; V: TRBV19; CDR3: ASSIGVEGEQY
J: TRBJ2-1; V: TRBV11-2; CDR3: ASSFPGQPLNEQF